The clone carrying this T cell receptor beta chain is medium-sized within its sample. The CDR3 is 14 amino acids. Germline assignment: CDR1 SGHTA and CDR2 FQGNSA. Trimming cost V 7 bases and J 0 bases, with 7 bases left between them. The sample belongs to a study of HIV-infected patients and healthy controls. Alpha and beta constant-region primers primed reverse transcription of about 500 ng RNA. Using multiplexing indices, alpha and beta chain libraries were generated apart by chain-specific third strand synthesis. One entry per CDR3 protein, called by TCRdb with MiXCR from the 5' RACE reads. The repertoire holds some 10,000 distinct CDR3 sequences, approximately 6% seen once, with roughly 28% in the top ten. Roughly three months, about 14 weeks, into antiretroviral therapy, follow-up blood was collected. All unsorted peripheral T cells were captured because whole blood was used without fractionation.

Sequenced here: blood, sampled during antiretroviral therapy. This chain uses TRBV7-2 with TRBJ2-6, with D possibly being TRBD1 (5 bases). This clonotype was sampled from an adult with HIV infection. The donor label of this sample is uncertain. DNA for the CDR3: TGTGCCAGCATCAGGGACTCTGGGGCCAACGTCCTGACTTTC. It encodes CASIRDSGANVLTF.